Below, 3 T cell receptor beta chains from the same sample are listed, as sequenced in a study of long-term antiretroviral therapy in people with HIV. Assay version v3.0 of immunoSEQ was used, and it was run at survey level. TCRdb's copy holds only in-frame clones and misses some; the assay was immunoSEQ multiplex PCR. The sample has 20,000 to 25,000 clones, around nine tenths seen once. Specimen: unsorted PBMCs, collected 0.6 years after starting antiretroviral therapy. The receptor set was obtained from a man aged 55 to 70 with HIV.

The chain joins TRBV6-5 to TRBJ1-2, with 9 nucleotides matching TRBD1. This CDR3 contains 15 residues. The germline V gene encodes CDR1 MNHEY and CDR2 SVGAGI. Trimming at V came to 8 bases and at J to 3 bases, leaving 10 bases not matched to a gene. In DNA form, the CDR3 reads TGTGCCAGCCTACCACACGGGACAGGGCACTATGGCTACACCTTC. It yields the protein CASLPHGTGHYGYTF.

The CDR3 region has the DNA TGTGCCAGCTCACCCACCCCGGGGTACGAGCAGTACTTC. This encodes CASSPTPGYEQYF. The V call is TRBV18, the J call TRBJ2-7; D is perhaps TRBD2 (5 bases). This CDR3 spans 13 amino acids. Looked up from germline, CDR1 is KGHSH and CDR2 is LQKENI. With 3 bases removed from V and 4 bases from J, the gap between germline ends came to 10 bases.

A note on this clone: An end of the junction differs from the germline gene, which may be a read error. The J gene is TRBJ2-7, the V gene TRBV6-1; 7 nucleotides line up with TRBD1. CDR3 length equals 15 residues. Per the germline V gene, CDR1 is MNHNS and CDR2 is SASEGT. The chain's CDR3 is CAGSPRTGTVGEQYF. CDR3 sequence (DNA): TGTGCCGGCAGTCCACGAACCGGGACAGTGGGCGAGCAGTACTTC.